This T cell receptor (beta chain) derives from a study of T cell changes during pregnancy in multiple sclerosis. The V and J ends lost 7 bases and 5 bases, in that order; junction bases with no gene match: 3. The CDR3 spans 12 residues. Per germline, CDR1 WSHSY and CDR2 SAAADI. Method: immunoSEQ multiplex PCR; TCRdb's copy keeps in-frame clones and lacks some. This repertoire shows about 38,000 clones, 75% to 95% found once; its top ten account for 6.1%. The source was CD8+ T cells from peripheral blood mononuclear cells, collected in the second trimester of pregnancy. The chain recombines TRBV10-2 with TRBJ2-7; 9 bases map to TRBD1. This clonotype originated in a female donor with multiple sclerosis, enrolled in a pregnancy study. The CDR3 DNA sequence: TGCGCCAGCAAGGACAGGGGCCACGAGCAGTACTTC. Protein: CASKDRGHEQYF.